The clone carrying this T cell receptor (beta chain) came up once. Its antigen is not known. The ends were cut back, 3 bases at V and 0 bases at J, with 8 bases in the middle. CDR1 is MNHGY and CDR2 is SVAAGI in the germline V gene. This CDR3 region has 14 residues. Described time point: newly diagnosed GD, antithyroid drugs for less than 3 months. PBMC RNA was the source of the TCR library. The entry originates in a study of regulatory T cells in long-lasting Graves disease. Study results and caveats: Newly diagnosed Graves' patients had higher TCR diversity than persistent ones. Persistent disease was associated with favored TRBV28 usage and with favored use of TRBJ1-2 and TRBJ2-5. Relative to new patients (roughly 980), persistent patients exhibited greater sharing of public clonotypes (about 3,000).

Arm-PCR of CDR3 regions with iRepertoire HTBI primers generated TCR beta libraries. TCRdb used MiXCR to reprocess the multiplex PCR reads, holding one entry per CDR3 protein. The sample includes 350,000 to 500,000 distinct CDR3 sequences, 12% to 15% of them seen just once. The same specimen was also included in a second study, on T cells in Graves' hyperthyroidism and ophthalmopathy. That work contributes: In blood, most of the thyroid clonotypes expanded above 0.001 were also present.

The sample consisted of peripheral blood mononuclear cells (PBMCs), taken at new diagnosis, from a patient treated with antithyroid drugs. The receptor was isolated from a woman aged 45-59 years with Graves disease. The chain is built from TRBV6-9 and TRBJ2-5; D ambiguous. The CDR3 coding sequence is TGTGCCAGCAGTTACTTGGTAAACCAAGAGACCCAGTACTTC. Its translation is CASSYLVNQETQYF.